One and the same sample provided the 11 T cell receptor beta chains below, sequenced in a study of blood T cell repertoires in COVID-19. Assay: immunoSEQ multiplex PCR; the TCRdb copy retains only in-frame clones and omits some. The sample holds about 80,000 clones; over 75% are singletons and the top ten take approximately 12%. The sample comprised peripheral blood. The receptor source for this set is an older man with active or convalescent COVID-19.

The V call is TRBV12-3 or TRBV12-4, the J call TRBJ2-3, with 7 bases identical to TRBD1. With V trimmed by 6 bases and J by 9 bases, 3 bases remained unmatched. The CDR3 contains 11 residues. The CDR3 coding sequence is TGTGCCAGCAGCCCACAGGGGACGCAGTATTTT. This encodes CASSPQGTQYF.

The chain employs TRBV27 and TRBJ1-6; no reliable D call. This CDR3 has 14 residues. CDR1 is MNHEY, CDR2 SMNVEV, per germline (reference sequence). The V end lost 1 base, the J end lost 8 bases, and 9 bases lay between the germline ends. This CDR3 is CASSLLGADSPLHF. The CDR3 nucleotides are TGTGCCAGCAGTTTATTGGGAGCAGATTCACCCCTCCACTTT.

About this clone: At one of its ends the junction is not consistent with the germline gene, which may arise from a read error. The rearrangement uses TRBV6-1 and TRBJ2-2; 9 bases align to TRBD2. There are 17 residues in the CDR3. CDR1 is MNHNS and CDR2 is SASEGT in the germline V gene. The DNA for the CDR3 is TGTGCCAGCAGCGAAGGTCGGGCGGGGGGGCGAACCGGGGAGCTGTTTTTT. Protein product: CASSEGRAGGRTGELFF.

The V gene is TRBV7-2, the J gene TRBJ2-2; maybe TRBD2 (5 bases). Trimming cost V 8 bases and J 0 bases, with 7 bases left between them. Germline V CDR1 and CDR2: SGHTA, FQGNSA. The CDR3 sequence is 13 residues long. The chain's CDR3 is CASRGPNTGELFF. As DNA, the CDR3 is TGTGCCAGCCGAGGGCCGAACACCGGGGAGCTGTTTTTT.

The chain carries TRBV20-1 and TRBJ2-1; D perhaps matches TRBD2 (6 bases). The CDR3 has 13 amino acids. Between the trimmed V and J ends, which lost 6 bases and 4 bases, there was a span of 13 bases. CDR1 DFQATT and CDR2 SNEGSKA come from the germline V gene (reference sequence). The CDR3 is CSASASEYNEQFF. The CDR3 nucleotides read TGCAGTGCAAGTGCTAGCGAATACAATGAGCAGTTCTTC.

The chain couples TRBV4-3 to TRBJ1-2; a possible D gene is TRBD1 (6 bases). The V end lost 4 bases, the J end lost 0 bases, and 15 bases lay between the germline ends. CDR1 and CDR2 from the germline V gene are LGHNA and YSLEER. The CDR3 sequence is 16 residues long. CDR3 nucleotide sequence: TGCGCCAGCAGCCCCCAGGGGAACCCGGCTAACTATGGCTACACCTTC. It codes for CASSPQGNPANYGYTF.

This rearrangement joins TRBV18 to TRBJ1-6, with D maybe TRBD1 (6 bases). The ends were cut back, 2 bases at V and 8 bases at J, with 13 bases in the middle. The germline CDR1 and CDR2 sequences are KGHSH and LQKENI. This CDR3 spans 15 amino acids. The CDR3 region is CASSPGWGPDSPLHF. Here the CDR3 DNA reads TGTGCCAGCTCACCAGGATGGGGGCCGGATTCACCCCTCCACTTT.

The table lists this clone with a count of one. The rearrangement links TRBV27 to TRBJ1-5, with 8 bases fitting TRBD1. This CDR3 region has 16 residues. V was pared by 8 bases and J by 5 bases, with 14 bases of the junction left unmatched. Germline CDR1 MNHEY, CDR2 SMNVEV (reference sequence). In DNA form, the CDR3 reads TGTGCCAGCTCTCCCTCCGGACAGGGAATACATCAGCCCCAGCATTTT. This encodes CASSPSGQGIHQPQHF.

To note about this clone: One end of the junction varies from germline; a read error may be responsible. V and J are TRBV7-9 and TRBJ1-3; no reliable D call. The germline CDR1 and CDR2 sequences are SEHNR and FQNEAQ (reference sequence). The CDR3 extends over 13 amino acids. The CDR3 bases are TGTGCCAGCAGCCCTCCCCTCGGGGAGAGGGTAAATTTT. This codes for CASSPPLGERVNF.

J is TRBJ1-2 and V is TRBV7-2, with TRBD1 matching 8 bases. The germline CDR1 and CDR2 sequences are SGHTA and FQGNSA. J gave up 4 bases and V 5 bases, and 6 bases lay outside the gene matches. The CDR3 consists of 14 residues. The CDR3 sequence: CASSGGQGLYGYTF. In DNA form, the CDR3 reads TGTGCCAGCAGCGGCGGACAGGGACTCTATGGCTACACCTTC.

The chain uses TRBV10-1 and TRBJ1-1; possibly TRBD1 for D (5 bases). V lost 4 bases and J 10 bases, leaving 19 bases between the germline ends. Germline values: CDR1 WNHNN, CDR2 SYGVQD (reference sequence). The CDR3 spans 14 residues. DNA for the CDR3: TGCGCCAGCAGTGCGGGCAGGGTCGCTTCGGTAGCTTTCTTT. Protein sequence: CASSAGRVASVAFF.